This TCR beta chain was found in a study of blood T cell repertoires in COVID-19. Turning to the study itself: Samples representing acute and convalescent COVID-19 were sourced from the United States, Italy and Spain.

Per germline, CDR1 LGHDT and CDR2 YNNKEL (reference sequence). Trimming removed 1 base at V and 7 bases at J, with 20 bases between. CDR3 length equals 16 residues. Produced via immunoSEQ multiplex PCR; TCRdb's table is partial and in-frame only. The table has 170,000 or so clones, 60% to 80% seen once. Sequences were obtained from peripheral blood. This rearrangement joins TRBV3-1 (or the pseudogene TRBV3-2) to TRBJ2-7; a possible D gene is TRBD2 (7 bases). The source of this sequence is a woman aged 65 to 85 with acute or convalescent COVID-19. This CDR3 is CASSQAIPGGSEEQYF. The CDR3 DNA reads as TGTGCCAGCAGCCAAGCTATACCGGGGGGCTCCGAGGAGCAGTACTTC.